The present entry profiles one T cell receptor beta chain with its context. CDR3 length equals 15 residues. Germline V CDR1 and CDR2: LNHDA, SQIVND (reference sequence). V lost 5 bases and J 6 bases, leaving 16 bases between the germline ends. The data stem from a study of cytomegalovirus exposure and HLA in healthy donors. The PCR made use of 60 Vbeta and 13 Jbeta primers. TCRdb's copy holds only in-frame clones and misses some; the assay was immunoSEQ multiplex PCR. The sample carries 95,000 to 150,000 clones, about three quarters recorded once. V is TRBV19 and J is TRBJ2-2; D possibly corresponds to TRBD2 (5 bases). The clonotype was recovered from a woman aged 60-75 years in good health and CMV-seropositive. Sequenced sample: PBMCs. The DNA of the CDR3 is TGTGCCAGTAGTCCTCGACGAGGGTTGCCCGGGGAGCTGTTTTTT. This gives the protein CASSPRRGLPGELFF.